This T cell receptor beta chain emerged from a study of CD8+ T cells in alopecia areata. In germline, CDR1 is SGHDT, CDR2 YYEEEE. With V trimmed by 4 bases and J by 4 bases, 4 bases remained unmatched. The CDR3 length is 13 residues. Treatment meaning: oral pan-JAK inhibitor, 5-10 mg twice daily. RNA was extracted and reverse transcribed into cDNA as the sequencing template. Clones were read by immunoSEQ multiplex PCR, and TCRdb kept only the in-frame ones, dropping some. The sample carries 150,000 or so clones, around half recorded once. The sample was CD8+ T cells sorted from blood, taken at week 4, from a patient treated with tofacitinib. This TCR derives from a human donor with alopecia areata. J is TRBJ1-1 and V is TRBV5-6, with 7 bases aligning to TRBD1. This chain's CDR3 is CASSPDRSTEAFF. DNA for the CDR3: TGTGCCAGCAGCCCGGACAGGTCCACTGAAGCTTTCTTT.